These 5 T cell receptor beta chains were sequenced from one sample in a study of blood T cell repertoires in COVID-19. Only in-frame clones appear in the TCRdb table, and some are missing; sequencing was by immunoSEQ multiplex PCR. The data hold under 250,000 clones, with 85% observed a single time. The sequencing input was peripheral blood. The receptors stem from a woman between 70 and 85 years old with COVID-19, enrolled during active disease.

The CDR3 sequence is CASSVGPLWSRTDTQYF. The DNA for the CDR3 is TGTGCCAGCAGCGTAGGGCCCCTCTGGAGTCGCACAGATACGCAGTATTTT. This chain joins TRBV9 and TRBJ2-3, with no clear D. Trimming cost V 0 bases and J 1 base, with 15 bases left between them. Germline lookup yields CDR1 SGDLS and CDR2 YYNGEE. The CDR3 is 17 residues long.

The chain has TRBV5-4 and TRBJ2-2, with 8 bases that match TRBD2. The germline V gene has CDR1 SGHNT and CDR2 YYREEE (reference sequence). V lost 7 bases, J lost 5 bases, and 7 bases stayed unmatched. CDR3 length: 14 residues. The CDR3 coding sequence is TGTGCCAGCCAACGGGGGGGCGGAACCGGGGAGCTGTTTTTT. Encoded protein: CASQRGGGTGELFF.

This clone came up a few times. This chain uses TRBV21-1 with TRBJ1-3; no check of the table's D call, TRBD1, against the DNA was made. TRBV21-1 is deemed a pseudogene. The CDR3 is 19 amino acids. CDR3 residues: CASSKAWVGTGHSENTIYF. The CDR3 DNA sequence: TGTGCCAGCAGCAAAGCATGGGTGGGGACAGGCCACTCTGAAAACACCATATATTTT.

V usage is TRBV3-1 (or the pseudogene TRBV3-2) and J usage is TRBJ1-1; D not certain. This CDR3 spans 12 amino acids. CDR1 and CDR2 (germline): LGHDT, YNNKEL (reference sequence). Trimming cost V 2 bases and J 2 bases, with 3 bases left between them. CDR3 region: CASSQPNTEAFF. CDR3 nucleotides: TGTGCCAGCAGCCAACCTAACACTGAAGCTTTCTTT.

This clone turned up a few times. The chain combines TRBV6-2 or TRBV6-3 with TRBJ1-1; D call uncertain. The germline V gene encodes CDR1 MNHEY and CDR2 SVGEGT. The CDR3 length is 12 residues. Trimming pared 4 bases from V and 3 bases from J, leaving 6 bases between. This CDR3 is CASSLQHTEAFF. DNA for the CDR3: TGTGCCAGCAGTTTACAGCACACTGAAGCTTTCTTT.